A selection of T cell receptor beta chains follows, all from one sample in a study of T cells of healthy individuals. TCRdb itself ran the 5' RACE reads through MiXCR, one entry per CDR3 protein. The table shows about 96,000 distinct CDR3 sequences, with approximately 15% occurring only once. These receptors all come from a human donor in good health. The CDR3 runs from the conserved cysteine through the conserved F or W. The order of the fields is D gene, CDR3 length, clone size, V gene, J gene, CDR3 DNA, CDR3 protein. D genes are given only for firm matches. Some rows have no size entry. The others give once, few or many, or a class for an expanded clone.

D: NA; length: 14; size: few; V: TRBV7-2; J: TRBJ2-3; DNA: TGTGCCAGCAGCCTCACGGGGCCCACAGATACGCAGTATTTT; CDR3: CASSLTGPTDTQYF
D: NA; length: 13; size: NA; V: TRBV24-1; J: TRBJ2-1; DNA: TGTGCCACCAGTGGGAGCACCTACAATGAGCAGTTCTTC; CDR3: CATSGSTYNEQFF
D: TRBD1; length: 15; size: NA; V: TRBV27; J: TRBJ2-7; DNA: TGTGCCAGCAGTTTACGGGACAGAGTTTCTTACGAGCAGTACTTC; CDR3: CASSLRDRVSYEQYF
D: NA; length: 15; size: few; V: TRBV28; J: TRBJ1-1; DNA: TGTGCCAGCAGTTTATCAGGACACCCGAGCCCTGAAGCTTTCTTT; CDR3: CASSLSGHPSPEAFF
D: TRBD2; length: 16; size: once; V: TRBV12-3/TRBV12-4; J: TRBJ2-1; DNA: TGTGCCAGCGGCGGGACTAGCGGGAGCTTATACAATGAGCAGTTCTTC; CDR3: CASGGTSGSLYNEQFF
D: NA; length: 15; size: many; V: TRBV5-1; J: TRBJ2-3; DNA: TGCGCCAGCAGCGTTGGAGCAGGGGATGGAGATACGCAGTATTTT; CDR3: CASSVGAGDGDTQYF
D: TRBD1; length: 14; size: NA; V: TRBV7-9; J: TRBJ1-5; DNA: TGTGCCAGCAGCGCCCTACAGGGGACTCAGCCCCAGCATTTT; CDR3: CASSALQGTQPQHF
D: TRBD1; length: 14; size: many; V: TRBV29-1; J: TRBJ2-5; DNA: TGCAGCGGAACAAGGGACAGGACCCAAGAGACCCAGTACTTC; CDR3: CSGTRDRTQETQYF
D: NA; length: 14; size: NA; V: TRBV5-1; J: TRBJ1-1; DNA: TGCGCCAGCAGCTTTTTAGGAGGGAACACTGAAGCTTTCTTT; CDR3: CASSFLGGNTEAFF
D: NA; length: 14; size: many; V: TRBV20-1; J: TRBJ1-5; DNA: TGCAGTGCCCAACATATTAATAGCAATCAGCCCCAGCATTTT; CDR3: CSAQHINSNQPQHF
D: TRBD2; length: 14; size: NA; V: TRBV10-3; J: TRBJ2-5; DNA: TGTGCCATCAAGCGGGGCCCCTTGGGGGAGACCCAGTACTTC; CDR3: CAIKRGPLGETQYF
D: NA; length: 16; size: NA; V: TRBV14; J: TRBJ2-2; DNA: TGTGCCAGCAGCCAAGCCCCTAATACTCTCACCGGGGAGCTGTTTTTT; CDR3: CASSQAPNTLTGELFF
D: NA; length: 16; size: few; V: TRBV9; J: TRBJ2-2; DNA: TGTGCCAGCAGCGTATACGGCAGTGCCAGGACCGGGGAGCTGTTTTTT; CDR3: CASSVYGSARTGELFF
D: TRBD1; length: 17; size: once; V: TRBV9; J: TRBJ1-6; DNA: TGTGCCAGCAGCGAGAGCCGGGACAGGGGGAGGGATTCACCCCTCCACTTT; CDR3: CASSESRDRGRDSPLHF
D: TRBD2; length: 19; size: few; V: TRBV7-2; J: TRBJ2-5; DNA: TGTGCCAGCAGCTTAGGGATCGGCGGGGGGGTATTAGGGGGAGAGACCCAGTACTTC; CDR3: CASSLGIGGGVLGGETQYF
D: NA; length: 13; size: NA; V: TRBV7-2; J: TRBJ1-2; DNA: TGTGCCAGCAGCTTAGGTGCTAACTATGGCTACACATTC; CDR3: CASSLGANYGYTF
D: NA; length: 13; size: NA; V: TRBV5-6; J: TRBJ2-5; DNA: TGTGCCAGCAGCTCGATCTCCAGAGAGACCCAGTACTTC; CDR3: CASSSISRETQYF
D: TRBD2; length: 17; size: NA; V: TRBV12-3/TRBV12-4; J: TRBJ2-5; DNA: TGTGCCAGCAGTTTTCGAGGACTAGCGGGAGTGAGAGAGACCCAGTACTTC; CDR3: CASSFRGLAGVRETQYF
D: NA; length: 13; size: many; V: TRBV7-9; J: TRBJ2-1; DNA: TGTGCCAGCAGCTCCCAGGAGGGTACTGTGCAGTTCTTC; CDR3: CASSSQEGTVQFF
D: NA; length: 16; size: few; V: TRBV12-3/TRBV12-4; J: TRBJ2-3; DNA: TGTGCCAGCACTGCCACACTAGGATCTACCTCAGATACGCAGTATTTT; CDR3: CASTATLGSTSDTQYF
D: NA; length: 15; size: NA; V: TRBV7-2; J: TRBJ1-6; DNA: TGTGCCAGCAGCTCCCCGGGCCAGAGGGTCTCACCCCTCCACTTT; CDR3: CASSSPGQRVSPLHF
D: TRBD2; length: 14; size: many; V: TRBV27; J: TRBJ2-1; DNA: TGTGCCACCTCCCGACTAGCGGATCCCAATGAGCAGTTCTTC; CDR3: CATSRLADPNEQFF
D: NA; length: 12; size: many; V: TRBV7-9; J: TRBJ2-5; DNA: TGTGCCAGCAGCCAGGACCAAGAGACCCAGTACTTC; CDR3: CASSQDQETQYF
D: NA; length: 14; size: NA; V: TRBV29-1; J: TRBJ2-2; DNA: TGCAGCGTCTTGAGCGGGCCGAACACCGGGGAGCTGTTTTTT; CDR3: CSVLSGPNTGELFF
D: NA; length: 13; size: many; V: TRBV6-2/TRBV6-3; J: TRBJ2-3; DNA: TGTGCCAGCAGTTACAACAGTCCAGATACGCAGTATTTT; CDR3: CASSYNSPDTQYF
D: TRBD2; length: 15; size: NA; V: TRBV20-1; J: TRBJ2-1; DNA: TGCAGTGCCACTCCCGGCGGGAGGGCCGTTAATGAGCAGTTCTTC; CDR3: CSATPGGRAVNEQFF
D: TRBD1; length: 14; size: many; V: TRBV28; J: TRBJ1-2; DNA: TGTGCCAGCAGTTTACAGGGACAGTCCTATGGCTACACCTTC; CDR3: CASSLQGQSYGYTF
D: TRBD2; length: 17; size: few; V: TRBV20-1; J: TRBJ2-3; DNA: TGCAGTGTATCTGCCGGGCTAGCGGGCCCTAGCACAGATACGCAGTATTTT; CDR3: CSVSAGLAGPSTDTQYF
D: NA; length: 10; size: NA; V: TRBV29-1; J: TRBJ2-1; DNA: TGCAGCGGCAGGGTTTATGAGCAGTTCTTC; CDR3: CSGRVYEQFF